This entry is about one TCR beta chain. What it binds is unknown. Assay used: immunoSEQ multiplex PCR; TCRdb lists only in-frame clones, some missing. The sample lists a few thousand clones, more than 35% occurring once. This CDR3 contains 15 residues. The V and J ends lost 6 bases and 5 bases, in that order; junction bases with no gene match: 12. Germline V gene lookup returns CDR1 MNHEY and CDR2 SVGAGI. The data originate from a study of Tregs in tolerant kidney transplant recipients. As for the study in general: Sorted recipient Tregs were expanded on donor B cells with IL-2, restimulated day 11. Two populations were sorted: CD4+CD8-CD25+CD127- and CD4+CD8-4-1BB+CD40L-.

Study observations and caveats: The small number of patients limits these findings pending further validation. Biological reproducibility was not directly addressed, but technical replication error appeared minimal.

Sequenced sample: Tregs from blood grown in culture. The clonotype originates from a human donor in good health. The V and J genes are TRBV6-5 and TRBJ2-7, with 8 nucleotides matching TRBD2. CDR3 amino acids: CASSFSGRSVDEQYF. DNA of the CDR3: TGTGCCAGCAGCTTCAGCGGGAGAAGTGTGGACGAGCAGTACTTC.